A selection of T cell receptor beta chains follows, all from one sample in a study of blood T cell repertoires in COVID-19. Method: immunoSEQ multiplex PCR; TCRdb's copy keeps in-frame clones and lacks some. The table records 110,000 or so clones, approximately 90% of them present only once. Sequenced input: peripheral blood. The receptors were sampled from a human donor with acute or convalescent COVID-19. The donor label of this sample is uncertain. Each CDR3 is given with its conserved first and last residue. A D gene is named only where the DNA matches it firmly.

j_call d_call v_call cdr3_length cdr3_aa
TRBJ2-3 TRBD2 TRBV29-1 13 CSVEFAGVDTQYF
TRBJ1-1 NA TRBV28 14 CASSPALPGSEAFF
TRBJ2-6 NA TRBV18 18 CASSPLYTGSSGANVLTF
TRBJ1-1 TRBD1 TRBV7-9 16 CASRLPGQGANTEAFF
TRBJ2-5 NA TRBV15 13 CATSSGWQETQYF
TRBJ1-1 NA TRBV7-9 13 CASSYWGEGEAFF
TRBJ2-3 NA TRBV12-3/TRBV12-4 13 CASSFSVTDTQYF
TRBJ2-1 TRBD1 TRBV28 15 CASRPGGVGPNEQFF
TRBJ2-5 TRBD2 TRBV9 14 CASSDSGGQRTQYF
TRBJ1-6 NA TRBV2 14 CASSLAAGNSPLHF
TRBJ1-2 NA TRBV19 14 CASSPRDRQNGYTF
TRBJ1-2 NA TRBV19 17 CASSRAGTTQIVYGYTF
TRBJ2-7 TRBD2 TRBV6-2/TRBV6-3 18 CASSRGTGTSGITYEQYF
TRBJ2-2 TRBD1 TRBV19 14 CASARDRVTGELFF
TRBJ1-4 NA TRBV19 14 CASSRGGLNEKLFF
TRBJ1-2 TRBD1 TRBV5-5 16 CASSPTGFNSDGGYTF
TRBJ2-1 NA TRBV27 14 CASSLSLQVSEQFF
TRBJ2-1 NA TRBV28 13 CASNTGTHNEQFF
TRBJ1-2 NA TRBV29-1 13 CSVLREEDYGYTF
TRBJ2-7 TRBD1 TRBV11-3 15 CATGHGQGAPYEQYF
TRBJ1-6 NA TRBV28 18 CASSLLRRRGAYNSPLHF
TRBJ2-2 NA TRBV2 13 CASETQGTGELFF
TRBJ2-7 TRBD2 TRBV7-9 15 CASSALGGGIYEQYF
TRBJ1-2 NA TRBV28 17 CASTSSGHPASNYGYTF
TRBJ2-2 TRBD2 TRBV5-1 18 CASSLGLAGASNTGELFF
TRBJ2-2 TRBD2 TRBV5-6 16 CASSFFVGGETGELFF
TRBJ1-6 NA TRBV5-4 15 CASSLDRGFNSPLHF
TRBJ1-2 NA TRBV4-1 14 CASSQVGRRQGYTF
TRBJ2-7 NA TRBV5-1 16 CASSLAASVSTYEQYF
TRBJ1-2 NA TRBV6-1 14 CASSEAARDYGYTF
TRBJ1-2 NA TRBV21-1 21 CASSKRMYPRDRGLFSYGYTF